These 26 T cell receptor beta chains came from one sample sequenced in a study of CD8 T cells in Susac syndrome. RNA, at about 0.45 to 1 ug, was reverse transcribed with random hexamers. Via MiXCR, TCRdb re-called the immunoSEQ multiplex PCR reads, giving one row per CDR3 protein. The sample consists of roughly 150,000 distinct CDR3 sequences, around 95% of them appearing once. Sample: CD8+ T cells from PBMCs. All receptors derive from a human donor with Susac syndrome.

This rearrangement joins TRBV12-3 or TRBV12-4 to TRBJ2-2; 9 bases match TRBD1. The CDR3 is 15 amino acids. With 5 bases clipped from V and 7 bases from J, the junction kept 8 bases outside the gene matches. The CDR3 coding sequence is TGTGCCAGCAGTGACGACAGGGGGGTCGGCGGGGAGCTGTTTTTT. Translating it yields CASSDDRGVGGELFF.

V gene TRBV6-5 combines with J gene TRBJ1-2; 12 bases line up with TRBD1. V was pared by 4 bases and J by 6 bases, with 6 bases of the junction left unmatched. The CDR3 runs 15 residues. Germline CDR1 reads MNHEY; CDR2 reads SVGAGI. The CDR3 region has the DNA TGTGCCAGCAGTTTCGGGACAGGGGGCGGGGATGGCTACACCTTC. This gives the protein CASSFGTGGGDGYTF.

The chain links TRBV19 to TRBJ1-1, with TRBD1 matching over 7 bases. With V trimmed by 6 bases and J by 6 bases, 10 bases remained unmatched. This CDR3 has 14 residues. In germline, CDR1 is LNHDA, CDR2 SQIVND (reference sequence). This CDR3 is CASSPGQWGAEAFF. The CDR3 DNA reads TGTGCCAGTAGCCCGGGACAGTGGGGTGCTGAAGCTTTCTTT.

The CDR3 nucleotides are TGTGCCAGCAGCCTAACCCCTGGCAGAAGCCAAGAGACCCAGTACTTC. Residues: CASSLTPGRSQETQYF. This chain joins TRBV7-8 and TRBJ2-5; D remains unclear. This CDR3 spans 16 amino acids. Trimming cost V 5 bases and J 1 base, with 17 bases left between them. The germline CDR1 and CDR2 sequences are SGHVS and FQNEAQ. The complete variable domain, with remaining parts taken from reference TRBV7-8 and TRBJ2-5, reads GAGVSQSPRYKVAKRGQDVALRCDPISGHVSLFWYQQALGQGPEFLTYFQNEAQLDKSGLPSDRFFAERPEGSVSTLKIQRTQQEDSAVYLCASSLTPGRSQETQYFGPGTRLLVL.

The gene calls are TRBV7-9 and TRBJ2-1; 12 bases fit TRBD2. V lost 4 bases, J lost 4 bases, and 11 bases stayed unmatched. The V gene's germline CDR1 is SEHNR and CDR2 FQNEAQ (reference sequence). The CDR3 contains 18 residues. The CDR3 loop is CASSWEEGLAGLYNEQFF. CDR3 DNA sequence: TGTGCCAGCAGCTGGGAAGAAGGACTAGCGGGACTATACAATGAGCAGTTCTTC.

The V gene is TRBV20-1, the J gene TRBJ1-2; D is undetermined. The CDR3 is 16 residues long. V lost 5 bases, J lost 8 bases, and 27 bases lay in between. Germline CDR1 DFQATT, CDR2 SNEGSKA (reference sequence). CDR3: CSAFIPTSRDGGGYTF. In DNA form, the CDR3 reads TGCAGTGCTTTTATCCCCACCTCGAGAGATGGCGGGGGCTACACCTTC.

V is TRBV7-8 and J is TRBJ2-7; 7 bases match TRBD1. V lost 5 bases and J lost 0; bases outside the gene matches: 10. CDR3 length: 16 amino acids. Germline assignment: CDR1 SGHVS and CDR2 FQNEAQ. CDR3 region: CASSLLSGTASYEQYF. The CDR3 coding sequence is TGTGCCAGCAGCCTCCTTTCCGGGACAGCCTCCTACGAGCAGTACTTC.

The CDR3 is CASSLASVEEQFF. DNA for the CDR3: TGTGCCAGCAGTTTGGCTAGCGTCGAAGAGCAGTTCTTC. The chain combines TRBV28 with TRBJ2-1; D might be TRBD2 (6 bases). V was cut by 3 bases and J by 10 bases, with 13 bases left in between. CDR1 is MDHEN and CDR2 is SYDVKM in the germline V gene. This CDR3 has 13 residues.

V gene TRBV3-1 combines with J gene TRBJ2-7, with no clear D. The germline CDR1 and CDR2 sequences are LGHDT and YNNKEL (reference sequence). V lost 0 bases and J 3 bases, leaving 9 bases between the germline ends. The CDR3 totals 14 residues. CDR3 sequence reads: CASSQDLPDYEQYF. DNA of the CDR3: TGTGCCAGCAGCCAAGACCTTCCCGACTACGAGCAGTACTTC.

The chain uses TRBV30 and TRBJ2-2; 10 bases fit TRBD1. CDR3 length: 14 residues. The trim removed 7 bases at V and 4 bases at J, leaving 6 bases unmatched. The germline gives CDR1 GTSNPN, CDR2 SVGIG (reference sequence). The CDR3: CASWTGGGTGELFF. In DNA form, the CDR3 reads TGTGCCTCTTGGACAGGGGGGGGCACCGGGGAGCTGTTTTTT.

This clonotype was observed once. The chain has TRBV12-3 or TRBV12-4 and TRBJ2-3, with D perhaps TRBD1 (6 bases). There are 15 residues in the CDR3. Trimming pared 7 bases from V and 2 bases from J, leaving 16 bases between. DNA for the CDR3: TGTGCCAGCACCCTTACAGGGTGGGTCACAGATACGCAGTATTTT. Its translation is CASTLTGWVTDTQYF.

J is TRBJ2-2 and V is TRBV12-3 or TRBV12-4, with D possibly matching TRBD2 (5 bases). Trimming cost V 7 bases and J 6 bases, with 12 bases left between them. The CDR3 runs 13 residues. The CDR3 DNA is TGTGCCAGCACTCTAGCTGGAGCCGGGGAGCTGTTTTTT. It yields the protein CASTLAGAGELFF.

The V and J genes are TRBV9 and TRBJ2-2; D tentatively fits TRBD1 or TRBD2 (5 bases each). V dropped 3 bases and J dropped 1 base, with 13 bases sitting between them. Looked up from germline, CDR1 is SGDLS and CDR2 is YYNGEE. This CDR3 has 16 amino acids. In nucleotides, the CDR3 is TGTGCCAGCAGCGATAACCCGGGACGGAACACCGGGGAGCTGTTTTTT. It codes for CASSDNPGRNTGELFF.

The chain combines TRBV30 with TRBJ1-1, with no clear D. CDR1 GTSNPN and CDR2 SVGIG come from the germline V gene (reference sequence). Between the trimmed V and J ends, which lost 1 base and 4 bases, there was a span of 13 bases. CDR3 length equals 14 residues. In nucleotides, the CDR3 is TGTGCCTGGAGTGAAGCGTCCTTAGGCACTGAAGCTTTCTTT. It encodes CAWSEASLGTEAFF.

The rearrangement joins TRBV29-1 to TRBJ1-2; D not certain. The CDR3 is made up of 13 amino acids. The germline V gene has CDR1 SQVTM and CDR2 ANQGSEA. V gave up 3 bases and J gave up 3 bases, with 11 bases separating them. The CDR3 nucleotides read TGCAGCGTTGAGCCCACGGACGACTATGGCTACACCTTC. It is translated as CSVEPTDDYGYTF.

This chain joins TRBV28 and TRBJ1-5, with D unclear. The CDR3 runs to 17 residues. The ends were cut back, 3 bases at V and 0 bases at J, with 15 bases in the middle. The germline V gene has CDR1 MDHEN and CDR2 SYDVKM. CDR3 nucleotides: TGTGCCAGCAGTTTTGGTGACCCGCCTGATAGCAATCAGCCCCAGCATTTT. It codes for CASSFGDPPDSNQPQHF.

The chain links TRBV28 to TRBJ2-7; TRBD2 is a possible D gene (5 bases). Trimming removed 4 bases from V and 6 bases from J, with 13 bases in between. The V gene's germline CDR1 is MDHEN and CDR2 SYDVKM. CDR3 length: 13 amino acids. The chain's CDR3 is CASSSLAKGEQYF. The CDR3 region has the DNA TGTGCCAGCAGTTCGTTAGCGAAGGGCGAGCAGTACTTC.

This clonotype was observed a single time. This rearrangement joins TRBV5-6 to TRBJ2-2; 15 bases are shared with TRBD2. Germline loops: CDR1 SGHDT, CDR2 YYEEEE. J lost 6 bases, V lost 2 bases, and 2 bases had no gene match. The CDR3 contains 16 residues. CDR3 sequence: CASSFGLAGGPGELFF. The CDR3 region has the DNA TGTGCCAGCAGCTTTGGACTAGCGGGAGGGCCCGGGGAGCTGTTTTTT.

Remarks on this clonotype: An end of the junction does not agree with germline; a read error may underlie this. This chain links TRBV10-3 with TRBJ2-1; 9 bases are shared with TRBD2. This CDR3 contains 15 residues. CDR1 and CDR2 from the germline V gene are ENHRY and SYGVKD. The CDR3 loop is CAIGDGLASLDEQFF. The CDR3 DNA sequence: TGTGCCATCGGTGATGGACTAGCGTCTCTCGATGAGCAGTTCTTC.

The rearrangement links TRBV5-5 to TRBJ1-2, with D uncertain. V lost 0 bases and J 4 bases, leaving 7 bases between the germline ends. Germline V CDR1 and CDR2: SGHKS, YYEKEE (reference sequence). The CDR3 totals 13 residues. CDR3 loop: CASSLGRVYGYTF. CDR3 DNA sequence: TGTGCCAGCAGCTTGGGGCGGGTCTATGGCTACACCTTC.

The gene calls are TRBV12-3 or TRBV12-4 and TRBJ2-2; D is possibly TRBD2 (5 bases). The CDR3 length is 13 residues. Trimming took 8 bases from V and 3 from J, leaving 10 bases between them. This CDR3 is CASEPGYTGELFF. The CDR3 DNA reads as TGTGCCAGCGAGCCGGGGTACACCGGGGAGCTGTTTTTT.

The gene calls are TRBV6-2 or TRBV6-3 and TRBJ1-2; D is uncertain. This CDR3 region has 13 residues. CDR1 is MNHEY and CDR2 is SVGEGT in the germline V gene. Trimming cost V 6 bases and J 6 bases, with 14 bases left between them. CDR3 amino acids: CASRIGIPDGYTF. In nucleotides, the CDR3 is TGTGCCAGCAGAATCGGGATTCCTGATGGCTACACCTTC.

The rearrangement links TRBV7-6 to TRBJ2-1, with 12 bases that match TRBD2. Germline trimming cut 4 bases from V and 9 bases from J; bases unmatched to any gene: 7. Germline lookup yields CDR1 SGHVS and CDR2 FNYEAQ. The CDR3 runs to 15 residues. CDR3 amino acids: CASSSSSGRGGEQFF. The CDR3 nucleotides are TGTGCCAGCAGCTCTTCTAGCGGGAGGGGCGGTGAGCAGTTCTTC.

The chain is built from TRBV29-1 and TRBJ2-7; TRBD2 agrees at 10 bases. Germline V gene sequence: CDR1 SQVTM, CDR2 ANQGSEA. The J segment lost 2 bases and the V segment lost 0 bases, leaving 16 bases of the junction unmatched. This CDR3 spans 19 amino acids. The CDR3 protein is CSVEEVPRASGRQTYEQYF. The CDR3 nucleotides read TGCAGCGTTGAAGAAGTCCCCAGGGCTAGCGGGAGACAAACCTACGAGCAGTACTTC.

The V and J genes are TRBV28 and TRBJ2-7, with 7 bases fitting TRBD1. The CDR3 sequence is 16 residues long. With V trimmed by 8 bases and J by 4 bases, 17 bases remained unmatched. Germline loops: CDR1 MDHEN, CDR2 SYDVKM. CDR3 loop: CASLTGRQGGGYEQYF. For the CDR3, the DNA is TGTGCCAGCCTTACAGGACGACAGGGCGGTGGGTACGAGCAGTACTTC.

CDR3 residues: CASSQSGRSSYEQYF. The CDR3 coding sequence is TGCGCCAGCAGCCAAAGCGGGAGGAGCTCCTACGAGCAGTACTTC. This chain uses TRBV4-1 with TRBJ2-7, with TRBD2 matching 9 bases. CDR3 size: 15 residues. The V gene end was trimmed by 2 bases and the J gene end by 0 bases; junction bases not matched to a gene: 2. Germline lookup yields CDR1 MGHRA and CDR2 YSYEKL.